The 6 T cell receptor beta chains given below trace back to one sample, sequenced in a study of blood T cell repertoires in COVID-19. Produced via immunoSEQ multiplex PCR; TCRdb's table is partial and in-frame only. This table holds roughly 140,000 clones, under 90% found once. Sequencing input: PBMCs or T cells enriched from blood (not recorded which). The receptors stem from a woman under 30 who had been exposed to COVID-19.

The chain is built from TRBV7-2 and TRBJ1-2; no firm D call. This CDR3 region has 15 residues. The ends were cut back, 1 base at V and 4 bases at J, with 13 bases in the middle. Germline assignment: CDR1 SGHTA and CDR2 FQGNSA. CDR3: CASSLDFRGSYGYTF. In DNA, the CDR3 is TGTGCCAGCAGCTTAGATTTTCGGGGATCCTATGGCTACACCTTC.

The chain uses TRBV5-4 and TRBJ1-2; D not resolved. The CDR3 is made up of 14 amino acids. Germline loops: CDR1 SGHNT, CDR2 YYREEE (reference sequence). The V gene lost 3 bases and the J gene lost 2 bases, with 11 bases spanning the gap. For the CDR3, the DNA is TGTGCCAGCAGCTCCCCCGGAGTAAACTATGGCTACACCTTC. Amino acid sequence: CASSSPGVNYGYTF.

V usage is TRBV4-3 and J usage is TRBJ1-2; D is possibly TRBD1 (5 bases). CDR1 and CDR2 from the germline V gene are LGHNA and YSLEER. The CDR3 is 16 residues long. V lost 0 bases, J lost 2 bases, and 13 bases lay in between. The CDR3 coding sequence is TGCGCCAGCAGCCAAGAGTATCGACAGCCAAACTATGGCTACACCTTC. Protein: CASSQEYRQPNYGYTF.

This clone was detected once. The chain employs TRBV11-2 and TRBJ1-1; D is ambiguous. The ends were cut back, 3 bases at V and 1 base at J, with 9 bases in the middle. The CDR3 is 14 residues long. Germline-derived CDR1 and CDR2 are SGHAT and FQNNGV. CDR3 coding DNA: TGTGCCAGCAGCTTTGATTGGAGGAACACTGAAGCTTTCTTT. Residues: CASSFDWRNTEAFF.

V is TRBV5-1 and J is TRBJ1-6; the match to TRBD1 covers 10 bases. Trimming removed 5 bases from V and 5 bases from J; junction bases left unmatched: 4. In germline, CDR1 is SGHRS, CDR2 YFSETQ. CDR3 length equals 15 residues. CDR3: CASRRGQGDNSPLHF. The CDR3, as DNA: TGCGCCAGCAGACGTGGACAGGGGGATAATTCACCCCTCCACTTT.

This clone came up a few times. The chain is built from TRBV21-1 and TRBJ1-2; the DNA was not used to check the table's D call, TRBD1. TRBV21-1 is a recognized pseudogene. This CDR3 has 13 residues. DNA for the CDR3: TGTGCCAGCGAGAACAGTCGTAACTATGGCTACACCTTC. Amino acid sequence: CASENSRNYGYTF.